This TCR beta chain was identified in a study of T cell responses to AZD1222 COVID-19 vaccine. Study results and caveats: Spike-specific TCR breadth and depth both grew after two AZD1222 doses.

About this clone itself: The antigen is undetermined.

Sequencing used immunoSEQ multiplex PCR; TCRdb keeps in-frame clones, though not all of them. The table has more than 65,000 clones, around 78% seen once. Looked up from germline, CDR1 is SGHRS and CDR2 is YFSETQ. The J segment lost 3 bases and the V segment lost 3 bases, leaving 10 bases of the junction unmatched. The CDR3 is 16 residues long. The starting material was peripheral blood, obtained 28 days after the second AZD1222 dose. This TCR was recovered from an adult who received the AZD1222 COVID-19 vaccine. This chain joins TRBV5-1 and TRBJ2-3, with 7 nucleotides matching TRBD2. The CDR3 is CASSWVSGESTDTQYF. The CDR3 nucleotides read TGCGCCAGCAGCTGGGTAAGCGGGGAGTCAACAGATACGCAGTATTTT.